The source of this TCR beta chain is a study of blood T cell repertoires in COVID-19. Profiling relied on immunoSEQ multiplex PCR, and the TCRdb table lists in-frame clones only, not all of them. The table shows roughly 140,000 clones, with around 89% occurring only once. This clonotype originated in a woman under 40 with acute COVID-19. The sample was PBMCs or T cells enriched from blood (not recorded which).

The CDR3 sequence: CASSWGGSRYNEQFF. CDR3 nucleotides: TGTGCCAGCAGTTGGGGGGGATCGCGCTACAATGAGCAGTTCTTC. The J gene is TRBJ2-1, the V gene TRBV6-5; 7 bases agree with TRBD2. This CDR3 contains 15 residues. Germline V gives CDR1 MNHEY, CDR2 SVGAGI. V was clipped by 4 bases and J by 3 bases; unmatched bases: 6.